Detailed here is one TCR beta chain. Antigen: not known. V shed 4 bases, J shed 6 bases, and the junction held 7 bases outside the gene matches. CDR3 length equals 15 residues. Looked up from germline, CDR1 is SGHRS and CDR2 is YFSETQ. The record originates from a study of glioma-infiltrating T cells after dendritic cell vaccination. Documented time point: after dendritic cell vaccination, including at tumor progression/relapse. Study-wide results and limits: Only a small number of patients had complete blood and tumor samples.

Using immunoSEQ multiplex PCR, the repertoire was profiled, and TCRdb retains in-frame clones only, with some absent. The sample carries approximately 92,000 clones, over 80% recorded once. This clonotype was sampled from a human donor with glioblastoma. The material sequenced was blood, taken after dendritic cell vaccination. The V and J genes are TRBV5-1 and TRBJ1-5; 10 bases map to TRBD1. The DNA for the CDR3 is TGCGCCAGCAGCGAAGGGACAGGGGCGGTTCAGCCCCAGCATTTT. This translates into CASSEGTGAVQPQHF.